This T cell receptor beta chain was documented in a study of blood T cell repertoires in COVID-19. Source study methods: Quantification of nucleated cells was approximated via reference gene primer amplification. Assay used: immunoSEQ multiplex PCR; TCRdb lists only in-frame clones, some missing. That table gives V, J and clone size, and the DNA gave D and trimming. The repertoire holds approximately 150,000 clones, with over 75% as singletons. Germline values: CDR1 KGHSH, CDR2 LQKENI. Trimming stripped 1 base from V and 13 bases from J, with 25 bases between. The CDR3 contains 17 residues. Donors were grouped by their self-reported clinical history. Recovered status applied to Cohort 3 donors who had two consecutive negative PCRs. It also applied to those with clearance or with symptom resolution.

This clonotype originated in a man between 40 and 49 years old who had recovered from COVID-19. The V and J genes are TRBV18 and TRBJ1-4; the D is unclear. Sequencing used PBMCs or T cells enriched from blood (not recorded which). CDR3 protein: CASSPLEGSRPMRLLFF. CDR3 nucleotides: TGTGCCAGCTCACCACTAGAAGGGAGTCGGCCTATGCGTTTACTGTTTTTT.